The 18 T cell receptor beta chains presented below share a single source sample, sequenced in a study of early T cells in non-severe SARS-CoV-2 infection. TCRdb re-called the 5' RACE reads with MiXCR, one entry per CDR3 protein. The repertoire holds 35,000 to 50,000 distinct CDR3 sequences, with 7% to 7.5% as singletons. Input material: whole blood. The receptors shown here come from an adult who was a healthcare worker with PCR-confirmed SARS-CoV-2 infection or an uninfected control (not recorded which).

The genes are TRBV13 and TRBJ1-1; D unresolved. Germline values: CDR1 PRHDT, CDR2 FYEKMQ (reference sequence). V shed 0 bases and J shed 1 base, with 15 bases lying between them. The CDR3 length is 17 residues. The CDR3 reads CASSLGAVGSSNTEAFF. Here the CDR3 DNA reads TGTGCCAGCAGCTTAGGTGCGGTCGGCAGTTCGAACACTGAAGCTTTCTTT.

This clonotype was counted at least ten times. V usage is TRBV7-3 and J usage is TRBJ2-6, with TRBD1 identical over 9 bases. The CDR3 has 18 amino acids. The germline V gene has CDR1 SGHTA and CDR2 FQGTGA. V lost 5 bases, J lost 0 bases, and 8 bases stayed unmatched. The CDR3, as DNA: TGTGCCAGCAGCCCCCGGGACAGGGATTTCTCTGGGGCCAACGTCCTGACTTTC. Its protein is CASSPRDRDFSGANVLTF.

The CDR3 loop reads CASSLEDGINEKLFF. CDR3 nucleotide sequence: TGTGCCAGCAGCTTAGAGGACGGAATTAATGAAAAACTGTTTTTT. The chain recombines TRBV7-6 with TRBJ1-4, with D unclear. CDR1 is SGHVS and CDR2 is FNYEAQ in the germline V gene. The V end lost 1 base, the J end lost 4 bases, and 10 bases lay between the germline ends. This CDR3 has 15 residues.

This chain connects TRBV7-9 to TRBJ2-7; 11 nucleotides line up with TRBD1. Germline assignment: CDR1 SEHNR and CDR2 FQNEAQ (reference sequence). V gave up 0 bases and J gave up 6 bases; unmatched junction bases: 1. CDR3 length: 14 residues. The CDR3 bases are TGTGCCAGCAGCTTAGCCGGGACAGGGGGCGAGCAGTACTTC. Translating it yields CASSLAGTGGEQYF.

The chain has TRBV29-1 and TRBJ1-2; D call uncertain. The V end lost 6 bases, the J end lost 4 bases, and 18 bases lay between the germline ends. CDR3 length: 14 residues. Germline CDR1 SQVTM, CDR2 ANQGSEA. CDR3 protein: CSVPKVWETYGYTF. In nucleotides, the CDR3 is TGCAGCGTCCCAAAAGTGTGGGAGACCTATGGCTACACCTTC.

This clonotype was detected only a few times. The chain joins TRBV11-2 to TRBJ2-7; 12 nucleotides match TRBD2. J gave up 1 base and V 6 bases, and 4 bases lay outside the gene matches. This CDR3 is 15 amino acids long. CDR1 and CDR2 (germline): SGHAT, FQNNGV. This chain's CDR3 is CASSSGLAGSYEQYF. The CDR3 DNA reads TGTGCCAGCAGTTCCGGACTAGCGGGGTCCTACGAGCAGTACTTC.

This clonotype was recorded many times. The gene calls are TRBV2 and TRBJ1-1; D remains unclear. The length of the CDR3 is 12 residues. CDR1 is SNHLY and CDR2 is FYNNEI in the germline V gene. Trimming took off 6 bases at V and 5 bases at J, with 10 bases between the two ends. CDR3 region: CASRRLGTEAFF. CDR3 in DNA: TGTGCCAGCAGGAGACTCGGAACTGAAGCTTTCTTT.

The rearrangement joins TRBV10-3 to TRBJ2-3; 8 bases are a match to TRBD1. Losses at the gene ends were 7 bases for V and 4 bases for J; bases not matched to a gene: 10. CDR3 length: 15 residues. CDR1 and CDR2 (germline): ENHRY, SYGVKD. The CDR3 nucleotides are TGTGCCATCAAAGTAGACAGGGGACGGGCAGATACGCAGTATTTT. It encodes CAIKVDRGRADTQYF.

A few counts support this clonotype. V is TRBV20-1 and J is TRBJ2-3; D perhaps matches TRBD2 (6 bases). The germline V and J ends were trimmed by 6 bases and 2 bases, with 9 bases remaining between them. The germline CDR1 and CDR2 sequences are DFQATT and SNEGSKA (reference sequence). This CDR3 contains 12 residues. The CDR3 sequence is CSAGGITDTQYF. The CDR3 nucleotides read TGCAGTGCCGGGGGAATCACAGATACGCAGTATTTT.

This clonotype was counted at least ten times. This chain links TRBV14 with TRBJ2-1, with D maybe TRBD1 (5 bases). From germline, CDR1 is SGHDN and CDR2 FVKESK. With 1 base removed from V and 8 bases from J, the gap between germline ends came to 15 bases. The length of the CDR3 is 15 residues. CDR3 region: CASSQVKGAVYEQFF. In DNA, the CDR3 is TGTGCCAGCAGCCAAGTTAAAGGGGCAGTATATGAGCAGTTCTTC.

The table lists this clonotype with many counts. The rearrangement links TRBV18 to TRBJ2-1; 10 bases are a match to TRBD1. The germline V gene has CDR1 KGHSH and CDR2 LQKENI. This CDR3 is built from 16 residues. V lost 4 bases to trimming and J lost 4 bases; unmatched junction nucleotides: 7. The CDR3 sequence: CASSRTTGGVYNEQFF. The CDR3, as DNA: TGTGCCAGCTCACGTACGACAGGGGGCGTATACAATGAGCAGTTCTTC.

This clonotype appeared a few times. CDR3 amino acids: CSATGTSREQYF. The CDR3 DNA reads TGCAGTGCAACGGGGACTAGTCGCGAGCAGTACTTC. J is TRBJ2-7 and V is TRBV20-1; 8 positions match TRBD2. From germline, CDR1 is DFQATT and CDR2 SNEGSKA (reference sequence). This CDR3 contains 12 residues. The trim removed 6 bases at V and 6 bases at J, leaving 7 bases unmatched.

Concerning this clonotype: A much more abundant neighbour one base away suggests this may be a read error. The chain links TRBV18 to TRBJ2-3; maybe TRBD2 (6 bases). The CDR3 consists of 15 residues. CDR1 and CDR2 (germline): KGHSH, LQKENI. V lost 3 bases, J lost 4 bases, and 14 bases lay in between. The CDR3 protein is CASSPQASSADTQYF. CDR3 nucleotide sequence: TGTGCCAGCTCACCCCAGGCTTCTAGCGCAGATACGCAGTATTTT.

The chain joins TRBV9 to TRBJ2-7; TRBD1 matches at 7 bases. V gave up 4 bases and J gave up 5 bases; unmatched junction bases: 6. The CDR3 is made up of 13 amino acids. The germline CDR1 and CDR2 sequences are SGDLS and YYNGEE. CDR3 DNA: TGTGCCAGCAGCTTGACAGGGTTCCACGAGCAGTACTTC. It specifies CASSLTGFHEQYF.

This clonotype was found many times. The chain recombines TRBV9 with TRBJ2-1; the match to TRBD2 covers 8 bases. The germline V gene has CDR1 SGDLS and CDR2 YYNGEE. This CDR3 is 13 amino acids long. V trimming: 6 bases; J trimming: 8 bases; junction bases outside the gene matches: 7. CDR3 bases: TGTGCCAGCACCCCGGGGGGGCCGGATGAGCAGTTCTTC. Its translation is CASTPGGPDEQFF.

This clonotype was seen ten or more times. This chain connects TRBV7-2 to TRBJ2-4, with 8 bases matching TRBD2. The germline gives CDR1 SGHTA, CDR2 FQGNSA. V shed 6 bases and J 0 bases; nucleotides not matched to a gene: 7. There are 16 residues in the CDR3. CDR3 region: CASRPTSGLAKNIQYF. CDR3 DNA sequence: TGTGCCAGCAGACCTACTAGCGGACTAGCCAAAAACATTCAGTACTTC.

This clonotype has only a few counts. V and J are TRBV20-1 and TRBJ2-7; 8 nucleotides agree with TRBD1. V shed 3 bases and J 5 bases; nucleotides not matched to a gene: 12. This CDR3 has 15 amino acids. From germline, CDR1 is DFQATT and CDR2 SNEGSKA (reference sequence). CDR3 sequence: CSASAGGQGIDEQYF. DNA for the CDR3: TGCAGTGCTAGCGCTGGAGGACAGGGAATCGACGAGCAGTACTTC.

The rearrangement uses TRBV3-1 and TRBJ1-1; possible D gene TRBD1, 6 bases. Trimming took 3 bases from V and 3 from J, leaving 11 bases between them. Germline-derived CDR1 and CDR2 are LGHDT and YNNKEL (reference sequence). The CDR3 covers 14 residues. This chain's CDR3 is CASSQRGADTEAFF. For the CDR3, the DNA is TGTGCCAGCAGCCAGCGGGGGGCGGACACTGAAGCTTTCTTT.